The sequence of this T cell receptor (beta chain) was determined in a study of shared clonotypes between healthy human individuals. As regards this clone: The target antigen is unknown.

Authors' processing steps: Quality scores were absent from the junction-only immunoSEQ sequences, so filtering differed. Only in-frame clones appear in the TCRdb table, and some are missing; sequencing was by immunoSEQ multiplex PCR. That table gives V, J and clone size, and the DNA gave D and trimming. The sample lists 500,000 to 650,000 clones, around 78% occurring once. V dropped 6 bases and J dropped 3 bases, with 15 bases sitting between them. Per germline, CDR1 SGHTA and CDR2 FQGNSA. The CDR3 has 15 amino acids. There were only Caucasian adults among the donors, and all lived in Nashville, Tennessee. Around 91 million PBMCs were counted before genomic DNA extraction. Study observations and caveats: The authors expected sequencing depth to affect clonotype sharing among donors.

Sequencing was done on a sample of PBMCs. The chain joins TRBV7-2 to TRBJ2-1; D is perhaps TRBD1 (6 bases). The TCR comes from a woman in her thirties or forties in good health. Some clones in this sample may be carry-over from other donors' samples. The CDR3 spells CASSQTPDSYNEQFF. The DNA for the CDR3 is TGTGCCAGCAGTCAGACCCCGGACAGCTACAATGAGCAGTTCTTC.